Shown below are 5 T cell receptor beta chains from a single sample sequenced in a study of PD-1 blockade in classical Hodgkin lymphoma. Each patient experienced a relapse that followed autologous stem cell transplantation, and brentuximab vedotin exposure varied. Produced via immunoSEQ multiplex PCR; TCRdb's table is partial and in-frame only. Among fewer than 65,000 clones listed, 90% were seen once. The starting material was peripheral blood mononuclear cells (PBMCs), obtained at baseline. The receptors were gathered from a human donor with classical Hodgkin lymphoma.

This sequence joins TRBV5-8 and TRBJ1-4; the D is unclear. The V and J ends lost 1 base and 4 bases respectively, with 11 bases between them. There are 15 residues in the CDR3. Germline CDR1 is SGHTS and CDR2 is YDEGEE. CDR3 residues: CASSLPGNNNEKLFF. The CDR3 DNA sequence: TGTGCCAGCAGCTTGCCCGGGAACAATAATGAAAAACTGTTTTTT.

The rearrangement joins TRBV12-5 to TRBJ2-1; 7 bases align to TRBD1. This CDR3 has 17 amino acids. Germline CDR1 and CDR2: LGHNT and FRNRAP. J gave up 2 bases and V 2 bases, and 9 bases lay outside the gene matches. The CDR3 sequence is CASGLPTRGSAYNEQFF. The CDR3 DNA reads as TGTGCTAGTGGTTTGCCAACCAGGGGGTCTGCCTACAATGAGCAGTTCTTC.

V usage is TRBV7-3 and J usage is TRBJ2-7; TRBD2 aligns across 9 bases. V gave up 2 bases and J gave up 5 bases; unmatched junction bases: 7. Per germline, CDR1 SGHTA and CDR2 FQGTGA. The CDR3 is made up of 15 amino acids. CDR3 sequence: CASSLYGGRAHEQYF. CDR3 coding DNA: TGTGCCAGCAGCTTATACGGCGGGAGGGCCCACGAGCAGTACTTC.

This clone was detected only once. The gene calls are TRBV6-5 and TRBJ1-4; no clear D gene. Germline CDR1 reads MNHEY; CDR2 reads SVGAGI. V was trimmed by 7 bases and J by 0 bases, leaving 9 bases between them. The CDR3 is 14 amino acids. The CDR3 spells CASTPSATNEKLFF. The CDR3 region has the DNA TGTGCCAGCACCCCCTCTGCAACTAATGAAAAACTGTTTTTT.

This clone showed up just once. This sequence joins TRBV6-5 and TRBJ2-2; no clear D gene. The V gene's germline CDR1 is MNHEY and CDR2 SVGAGI. V lost 3 bases and J 2 bases, leaving 7 bases between the germline ends. The CDR3 totals 14 residues. The CDR3 here is CASSYTTNTGELFF. The CDR3 DNA follows: TGTGCCAGCAGTTATACAACAAACACCGGGGAGCTGTTTTTT.